What follows are 23 T cell receptor beta chains derived from one specimen sequenced in a study of T cell repertoires in cytomegalovirus infection. Each CDR3 protein is one row after TCRdb ran MiXCR on the reads. Among some 600,000 distinct CDR3 sequences, 20% to 25% were seen once, and the ten largest hold 7% to 9%. The sample consisted of CD8+ T cells from PBMCs. These receptors were taken from a human donor in good health (CMV status not recorded). Some clones in this sample may be carry-over from other donors' samples.

In its sample, this clonotype was seen a few times. V usage is TRBV29-1 and J usage is TRBJ2-7, with TRBD2 identical over 13 bases. V was pared by 5 bases and J by 4 bases, with 5 bases of the junction left unmatched. Germline values: CDR1 SQVTM, CDR2 ANQGSEA. The CDR3 length is 14 residues. CDR3 bases: TGCAGCGTTACGAGACTAGCGGGGGGTTACGAGCAGTACGTC. This codes for CSVTRLAGGYEQYV.

This chain joins TRBV7-6 and TRBJ2-2, with no clear D. The CDR3 runs 15 residues. V was trimmed by 7 bases and J by 4 bases, leaving 16 bases between them. In germline, CDR1 is SGHVS, CDR2 FNYEAQ. As DNA, the CDR3 is TGTGCCAGCAACATGGACCCTCCGGGCACCGGGGAGCTGTTTTTT. Protein sequence: CASNMDPPGTGELFF.

This rearrangement joins TRBV7-3 to TRBJ2-3; TRBD2 aligns across 11 bases. Germline assignment: CDR1 SGHTA and CDR2 FQGTGA. The length of the CDR3 is 15 residues. J lost 2 bases, V lost 5 bases, and 3 bases had no gene match. The DNA of the CDR3 is TGTGCCAGCAGCCAACTAGCGGGGGCCACAGATACGCAGTATTTT. Translating gives CASSQLAGATDTQYF.

The J gene is TRBJ1-2, the V gene TRBV20-1, with a weak D call TRBD1 (5 bases). From germline, CDR1 is DFQATT and CDR2 SNEGSKA (reference sequence). Trimming removed 5 bases at V and 8 bases at J, with 12 bases between. This CDR3 is 11 amino acids long. This CDR3 is CSAPIGVGYTF. In DNA, the CDR3 is TGCAGTGCTCCAATAGGGGTCGGCTACACCTTC.

Notes on this clonotype: Possible read error: a much larger clone is one base away. The genes are TRBV2 and TRBJ1-1, with D perhaps TRBD1 (6 bases). From germline, CDR1 is SNHLY and CDR2 FYNNEI. This CDR3 is built from 15 residues. V was pared by 11 bases and J by 1 base, with 20 bases between. DNA of the CDR3: TGTGCCGGCCGTCAGGGGAAGGGTTGGAACACTGAAGCTTTCTTT. Translating gives CAGRQGKGWNTEAFF. Based on the CDR3 plus reference TRBV2 and TRBJ1-1, the full variable domain is EPEVTQTPSHQVTQMGQEVILRCVPISNHLYFYWYRQILGQKVEFLVSFYNNEISEKSEIFDDQFSVERPDGSNFTLKIRSTKLEDSAMYFCAGRQGKGWNTEAFFGQGTRLTVV.

This clonotype was detected only a few times. The chain is built from TRBV28 and TRBJ2-7, with D possibly TRBD1 on 6 matching bases. In germline, CDR1 is MDHEN, CDR2 SYDVKM. The CDR3 has 16 residues. The germline V and J ends were trimmed by 5 bases and 5 bases, with 22 bases remaining between them. In DNA form, the CDR3 reads TGTGCCAGCAGTCTCTACCCGGGACAACGGATCAACGAGCAGTACGTC. The encoded protein is CASSLYPGQRINEQYV.

This clonotype was counted at least ten times. The V and J genes are TRBV7-6 and TRBJ1-2, with 9 nucleotides matching TRBD1. J was trimmed by 6 bases and V by 5 bases; bases with no gene match: 4. In germline, CDR1 is SGHVS, CDR2 FNYEAQ. The CDR3 has 13 residues. CDR3 nucleotides: TGTGCCAGCAGCACGGACAGGGGAGATGGCTACACCTTC. Translated: CASSTDRGDGYTF.

This chain links TRBV19 with TRBJ2-1, with D possibly called TRBD1 or TRBD2 (5 bases each). This CDR3 has 15 amino acids. V dropped 3 bases and J dropped 1 base, with 10 bases sitting between them. Germline CDR1 reads LNHDA; CDR2 reads SQIVND (reference sequence). The CDR3 bases are TGTGCCAGTAGTATCGGGACCCAATCCTACAATGAGCAGTTCTTC. Translation gives CASSIGTQSYNEQFF.

Notes on this clonotype: A much larger clonotype is one base distant, so this may be a read error. The chain links TRBV7-8 to TRBJ2-3, with a tentative D call TRBD1 (6 bases). The germline CDR1 and CDR2 sequences are SGHVS and FQNEAQ. The CDR3 loop spans 17 amino acids. The CDR3 DNA sequence: TGTACCAGCAGCACCCGGACAGCCACTTTTGACACAGATACGCAGTATTTT. This gives the protein CTSSTRTATFDTDTQYF.

This clonotype occurred many times. The chain employs TRBV7-9 and TRBJ1-4; D possibly corresponds to TRBD1 (5 bases). Trimming pared 7 bases from V and 4 bases from J, leaving 7 bases between. This CDR3 region has 12 residues. The germline V gene has CDR1 SEHNR and CDR2 FQNEAQ (reference sequence). As DNA, the CDR3 is TGTGCCAGCAAGCAGGGTAATGAAAAACTGTTTTTT. Residues: CASKQGNEKLFF.

The table lists this clonotype with many counts. This rearrangement joins TRBV7-8 to TRBJ2-1; the D is unclear. CDR3 length equals 12 residues. With 3 bases removed from V and 3 bases from J, the gap between germline ends came to 3 bases. Germline assignment: CDR1 SGHVS and CDR2 FQNEAQ. In nucleotides, the CDR3 is TGTGCCAGCAGCTTTAACTACAATGAGCAGTTCTTC. It codes for CASSFNYNEQFF.

Only one count was recorded for this clonotype. The gene calls are TRBV28 and TRBJ2-7; either TRBD1 or TRBD2 may supply D (6 bases each). This CDR3 has 15 residues. V was trimmed by 7 bases and J by 5 bases, leaving 21 bases between them. CDR1 and CDR2 from the germline V gene are MDHEN and SYDVKM. CDR3 nucleotides: TGTGCCAGCACCACCGTGTGGGGGCGCGGGAACGAGCAGTACTTC. It is translated as CASTTVWGRGNEQYF. Using reference TRBV28 and TRBJ2-7 for the parts outside the CDR3, the full variable domain is DVKVTQSSRYLVKRTGEKVFLECVQDMDHENMFWYRQDPGLGLRLIYFSYDVKMKEKGDIPEGYSVSREKKERFSLILESASTNQTSMYLCASTTVWGRGNEQYFGPGTRLTVT.

The chain has TRBV20-1 and TRBJ2-7; D possibly corresponds to TRBD1 (9 bases). CDR1 is DFQATT and CDR2 is SNEGSKA in the germline V gene (reference sequence). Trimming removed 5 bases from V and 6 bases from J, with 17 bases in between. The CDR3 covers 13 residues. DNA of the CDR3: TGCAGTGCTCCGGACAGGGGACTAGGCGAGCAGTACTTC. This codes for CSAPDRGLGEQYF.

The chain combines TRBV7-2 with TRBJ2-1; unclear D gene. V lost 1 base to trimming and J lost 6 bases, with 16 bases between them. This CDR3 region has 16 residues. The germline V gene has CDR1 SGHTA and CDR2 FQGNSA. The CDR3 sequence is CASSLESLPNSNEQFF. The CDR3 coding sequence is TGTGCCAGCAGCTTAGAATCGCTGCCAAACTCCAATGAGCAGTTCTTC.

This clonotype was detected a few times. The chain has TRBV5-4 and TRBJ2-1, with D possibly TRBD1 on 6 matching bases. Germline V gene lookup returns CDR1 SGHNT and CDR2 YYREEE (reference sequence). The CDR3 runs 15 residues. Trimming shortened V by 4 bases and J by 3 bases, and 14 bases separated the two germline ends. The CDR3 loop is CASSNRDTNYNEQFF. The CDR3 nucleotides are TGTGCCAGCAGCAACCGGGACACCAACTACAATGAGCAGTTCTTC.

Of note for this clonotype: A much larger clone is a single base away; this may be a read error. The chain uses TRBV7-2 and TRBJ2-1; D not certain. CDR3 length: 13 residues. Per germline, CDR1 SGHTA and CDR2 FQGNSA. The CDR3, as DNA: TGTGGCAGCAGCTTAGTCCCAAACAATGAGCAGTTCTTC. Translating it yields CGSSLVPNNEQFF. Filled out from reference TRBV7-2 and TRBJ2-1, the complete variable domain reads GAGVSQSPSNKVTEKGKDVELRCDPISGHTALYWYRQSLGQGLEFLIYFQGNSAPDKSGLPSDRFSAERTGGSVSTLTIQRTQQEDSAVYLCGSSLVPNNEQFFGPGTRLTVL.

This clonotype occurred many times. The chain joins TRBV6-2 or TRBV6-3 to TRBJ2-7; perhaps TRBD1 as D (5 bases). The CDR3 is made up of 14 amino acids. CDR1 is MNHEY and CDR2 is SVGEGT in the germline V gene. Trimming took 8 bases from V and 3 from J, leaving 17 bases between them. In DNA, the CDR3 is TGTGCCAGCCGAAAACAGGTCCACAACTACGAGCAGTACGTC. It encodes CASRKQVHNYEQYV.

The chain couples TRBV6-4 to TRBJ2-1; D unclear. Germline V gene sequence: CDR1 MRHNA, CDR2 SNTAGT. The V end was cut by 0 bases, the J end by 3 bases, with 9 bases between. The CDR3 spans 15 residues. The CDR3 DNA sequence: TGTGCCAGCAGTGACTCAAGGCATAACTACAATGAGCAGTTCTTC. This translates into CASSDSRHNYNEQFF.

This clonotype was observed many times. V usage is TRBV7-2 and J usage is TRBJ2-7; D call uncertain. There are 13 residues in the CDR3. CDR1 and CDR2 (germline): SGHTA, FQGNSA. V was cut by 3 bases and J by 1 base, with 7 bases left in between. The CDR3 spells CASSLLESYEQYF. CDR3 nucleotides: TGTGCCAGCAGCTTGTTAGAATCCTACGAGCAGTACTTC.

The chain combines TRBV5-1 with TRBJ2-2; TRBD2 aligns across 10 bases. Trimming took 2 bases from V and 5 from J; bases not matched to a gene: 9. The CDR3 is 17 residues long. Germline CDR1 reads SGHRS; CDR2 reads YFSETQ. For the CDR3, the DNA is TGCGCCAGCAGCTTATTACCGGGACTAGCGAGTACCGGGGAGCTGTTTTTT. Residues: CASSLLPGLASTGELFF.

This clonotype occurred a few times. The CDR3 coding sequence is TGTGCCAGCAGCTATAGCGACGAGCAGTACTTC. The encoded protein is CASSYSDEQYF. This sequence joins TRBV12-3 or TRBV12-4 and TRBJ2-7, with D possibly matching TRBD2 (5 bases). The CDR3 has 11 amino acids. V lost 6 bases, J lost 5 bases, and 8 bases lay in between.

The chain joins TRBV4-2 to TRBJ1-5; D gene uncertain. V gave up 2 bases and J gave up 5 bases, with 19 bases separating them. CDR1 and CDR2 (germline): LGHNA, YNFKEQ. The CDR3 covers 17 residues. CDR3 amino acids: CASSQSLNGGPHQPQHF. The CDR3 DNA follows: TGTGCCAGCAGCCAATCTCTGAACGGCGGCCCCCATCAGCCCCAGCATTTT.

The chain carries TRBV12-3 or TRBV12-4 and TRBJ1-1, with a weak D call TRBD1 (5 bases). This CDR3 comprises 13 residues. Trimming stripped 5 bases from V and 4 bases from J, with 11 bases between. CDR3 sequence: CASSPGPGTEAFF. The CDR3 DNA reads as TGTGCCAGCAGTCCAGGGCCCGGCACTGAAGCTTTCTTT.